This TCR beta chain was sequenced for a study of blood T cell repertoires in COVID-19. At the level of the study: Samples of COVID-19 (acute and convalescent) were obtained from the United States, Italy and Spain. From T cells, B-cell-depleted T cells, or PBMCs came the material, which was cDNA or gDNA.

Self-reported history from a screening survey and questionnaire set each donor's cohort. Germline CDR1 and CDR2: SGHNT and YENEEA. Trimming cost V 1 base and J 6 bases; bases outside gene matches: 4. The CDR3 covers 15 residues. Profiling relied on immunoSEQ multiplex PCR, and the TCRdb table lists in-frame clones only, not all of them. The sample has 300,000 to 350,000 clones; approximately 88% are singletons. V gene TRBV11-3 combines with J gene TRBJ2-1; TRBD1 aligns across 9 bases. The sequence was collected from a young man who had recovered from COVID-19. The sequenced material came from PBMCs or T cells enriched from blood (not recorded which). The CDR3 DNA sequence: TGTGCCAGCAGCTTAGGTGGGACAGGGACCAATGAGCAGTTCTTC. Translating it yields CASSLGGTGTNEQFF.